The 2 T cell receptor beta chains below all came from one sample that was sequenced in a study of breast tumors, draining lymph nodes, adjacent tissues. Each CDR3 protein gets one entry after TCRdb re-called the multiplex PCR reads with MiXCR. The data show roughly 11,000 distinct CDR3 sequences, with less than 70% seen just once and 35% to 45% held by the top ten. The source material was breast tumor tissue. The source is a female donor with breast cancer. Some clones in this sample may be carry-over from other donors' samples.

The table lists this clonotype with a few counts. An end of the junction does not agree with germline; a read error may underlie this. The rearrangement uses TRBV11-2 and TRBJ1-2; tentative D call: TRBD1 (5 bases). The CDR3 covers 13 residues. Germline assignment: CDR1 SGHAT and CDR2 FQNNGV. CDR3 DNA: TGTGCCAGCAGTACGACAGAGGACTCTGGCTACGCCTTC. This gives the protein CASSTTEDSGYAF.

This clonotype was recorded many times. The rearrangement uses TRBV4-1 and TRBJ1-6; TRBD1 matches 9 bases. Germline CDR1 reads MGHRA; CDR2 reads YSYEKL. J was trimmed by 9 bases and V by 2 bases; bases with no gene match: 8. This CDR3 region has 16 residues. The CDR3: CASSQREVDRGSPLHF. The CDR3 DNA reads TGCGCCAGCAGCCAAAGGGAGGTGGACAGGGGTTCACCCCTCCACTTT.